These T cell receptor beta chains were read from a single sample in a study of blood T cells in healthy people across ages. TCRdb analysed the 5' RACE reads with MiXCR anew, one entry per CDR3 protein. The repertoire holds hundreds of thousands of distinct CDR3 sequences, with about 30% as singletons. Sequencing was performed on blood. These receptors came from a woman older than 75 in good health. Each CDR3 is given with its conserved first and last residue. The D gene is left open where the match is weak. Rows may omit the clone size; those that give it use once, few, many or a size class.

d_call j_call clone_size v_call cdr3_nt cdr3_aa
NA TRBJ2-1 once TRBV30 TGTGCCTGGAGGGGGAATGAGCAGTTCTTC CAWRGNEQFF
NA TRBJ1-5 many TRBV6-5 TGTGCCAGCAGTCCGACCTCCGGGACCCGTTCTCTGCCCCAGCATTTT CASSPTSGTRSLPQHF
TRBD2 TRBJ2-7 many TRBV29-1 TGCAGCGGCGGGACTAGCGGGGGTCCTGGCGAGCAGTACTTC CSGGTSGGPGEQYF
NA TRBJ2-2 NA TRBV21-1 TGTGCCAGCAGCAAAGCGCTGAGGGACAAATTGGGGGAGCTGTTTTTT CASSKALRDKLGELFF
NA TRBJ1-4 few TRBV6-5 TGTGCCAGCAGTGGATCATTAGGTGAAAAACTGTTTTTT CASSGSLGEKLFF
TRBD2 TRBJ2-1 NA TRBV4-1 TGCGCCAGCAGCCAAGCGGGACTAGCGGGGGGCTACAATGAGCAGTTCTTC CASSQAGLAGGYNEQFF
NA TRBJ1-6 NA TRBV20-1 TGCAGTGCTACGGACAACCTGAATTCACCCCTCCACTTT CSATDNLNSPLHF
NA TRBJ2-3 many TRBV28 TGTGCCAGCAGTTTTTCCGAGGGGCCGAGCACAGATACGCAGTATTTT CASSFSEGPSTDTQYF
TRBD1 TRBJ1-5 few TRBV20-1 TGCAGTGCCTCACAGGGGGGAAATCAGCCCCAGCATTTT CSASQGGNQPQHF
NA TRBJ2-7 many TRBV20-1 TGCAGTGCAGCTGACGGTCCAGCCTACGAGCAGTACTTC CSAADGPAYEQYF
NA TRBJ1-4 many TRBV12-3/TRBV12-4 TGTGCCAGCAGTTTGTCGCAGGGGTCTAATGAAAAACTGTTTTTT CASSLSQGSNEKLFF
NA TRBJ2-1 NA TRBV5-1 TGCGCCAACAGCCTTGGATCCTCCTCCTACAATGAGCAGTTCTTC CANSLGSSSYNEQFF
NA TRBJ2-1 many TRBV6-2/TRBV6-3 TGTGCCAGCAGTTCCCAAACGAATCCTCCGGGCAATGAGCAGTTCTTC CASSSQTNPPGNEQFF
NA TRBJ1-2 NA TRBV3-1 TGTGCCAGCAGCCCCCGGGGAGGTTTTGGCTACACCTTC CASSPRGGFGYTF
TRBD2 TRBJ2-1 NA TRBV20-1 TGCAGTGCTAGCTCCCAACGGACTAGCGGGAGGGCGAATGAGCAGTTCTTC CSASSQRTSGRANEQFF
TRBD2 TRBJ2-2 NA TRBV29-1 TGCAGCGTTGGAACTAGCGGGAGATTTGGGACCGGGGAGCGGTTTTTT CSVGTSGRFGTGERFF
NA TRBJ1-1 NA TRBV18 TGTGCCAGCTCACGACAGGCTACGCGGACTGAAGCTTTCTTT CASSRQATRTEAFF
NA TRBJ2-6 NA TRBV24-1 TGTGCCACCAGTGACCCTACAAGAAGCTCTGGGGCCAACGTCCTGACTTTC CATSDPTRSSGANVLTF
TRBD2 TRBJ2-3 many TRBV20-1 TGCAGTGCTAACCGACTAGCGATGGGCCCAGATACGCAGTATTTT CSANRLAMGPDTQYF
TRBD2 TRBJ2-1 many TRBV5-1 TGCGCCAGCAGGATTACTAGCGGGGACTACAATGAGCAGTTCTTC CASRITSGDYNEQFF
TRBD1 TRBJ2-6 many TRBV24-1 TGTGCCACCAGTGATCCTGACCCTGGGACAGCAAACTCTGGGGCCAACGTCCTGACTTTC CATSDPDPGTANSGANVLTF
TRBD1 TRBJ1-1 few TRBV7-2 TGTGCCAGCAGCTCTCAACAGGGGGCTACGGTTGCTTTCTTT CASSSQQGATVAFF
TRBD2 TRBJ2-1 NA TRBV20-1 TGCGGTGCACTGCCGGGACTAGCGGGAGGGCAAGATGAGCAGTTCTTC CGALPGLAGGQDEQFF
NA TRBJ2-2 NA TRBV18 TGTGCCAACTCACCCCAGACAGGAAACACCGGGGAGCTGTTTTTT CANSPQTGNTGELFF
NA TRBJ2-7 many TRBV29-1 TGCAGCGGTGGGGCCGGGACCGATCCACAAGAGCAGTACTTC CSGGAGTDPQEQYF
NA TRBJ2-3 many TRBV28 TGTGCCAGCAGTTCCCCCCGTAGATCTAGCACAGATACGCAGTATTTT CASSSPRRSSTDTQYF
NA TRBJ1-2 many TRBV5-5 TGTGCCAGCAGCTTGAGGGCAGGTGATGGCTACACCTTC CASSLRAGDGYTF
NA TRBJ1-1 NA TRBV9 TGTGCCAGCAGCCCTCGACAGCGATTGAACACTGAAGCTTTCTTT CASSPRQRLNTEAFF
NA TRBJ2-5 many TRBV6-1 TGTGCCAGCAGTGATTCAAACAGAAAAGAGACCCAGTACTTC CASSDSNRKETQYF
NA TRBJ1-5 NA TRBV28 TGTGCCAGCACCCTGAACAGGGTGGATCAGCCCCGGCATTTT CASTLNRVDQPRHF
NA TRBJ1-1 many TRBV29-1 TGCAGCGTTGGTGAGGGGCAGGGTGAAGCTTTCTTT CSVGEGQGEAFF
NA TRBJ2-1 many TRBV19 TGTGCCAGTAGTATGCAGCGGTCTAACAATGAGCAGTTCTTC CASSMQRSNNEQFF
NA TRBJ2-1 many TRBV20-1 TGCAGTGCTCGCCGAGAGGCGTCCTACAATGAGCAGTTCTTC CSARREASYNEQFF